This T cell receptor (beta chain) was captured by sequencing in a study of blood T cell repertoires in COVID-19. As handled by the study authors: The authors estimated nucleated cell counts from reference gene primer amplification. Sequencing used immunoSEQ multiplex PCR; TCRdb keeps in-frame clones, though not all of them. The V and J calls and clone size are taken from that table; D and trimming were inferred from the DNA. This table holds some 19,000 clones, roughly 90% found once. This CDR3 spans 13 amino acids. Germline V gene lookup returns CDR1 SGHTA and CDR2 FQGNSA. J lost 5 bases, V lost 4 bases, and 3 bases had no gene match.

The chain has TRBV7-2 and TRBJ1-2; TRBD1 matches at 8 bases. The TCR originated in a human donor in a cohort sampled during active COVID-19. The donor label of this sample is uncertain. The specimen was peripheral blood. The CDR3 protein is CASSSRQGYGYTF. The DNA for the CDR3 is TGTGCCAGCAGCTCACGACAGGGGTATGGCTACACCTTC. The variable domain in full, completed from reference TRBV7-2 and TRBJ1-2, reads GAGVSQSPSNKVTEKGKDVELRCDPISGHTALYWYRQSLGQGLEFLIYFQGNSAPDKSGLPSDRFSAERTGGSVSTLTIQRTQQEDSAVYLCASSSRQGYGYTFGSGTRLTVV.